These 15 T cell receptor beta chains came from one sample sequenced in a study of OX40 agonist ivuxolimab in advanced cancers. The table came from immunoSEQ multiplex PCR; TCRdb's copy has only in-frame clones and leaves some out. The sample holds about 82,000 clones, roughly 84% seen once. The source was CD4+ or CD8+ T cells sorted from blood, collected in a trial of the OX40 agonist ivuxolimab. Receptors were obtained from an adult with an advanced solid tumor such as melanoma, head and neck, liver or kidney cancer.

The DNA of the CDR3 is TGCAGTGCCCAGACTTGGAATGAGCAGTTCTTC. This codes for CSAQTWNEQFF. The chain employs TRBV20-1 and TRBJ2-1, with no clear D. V was shortened by 6 bases and J by 7 bases, with 10 bases between the two germline ends. The germline gives CDR1 DFQATT, CDR2 SNEGSKA (reference sequence). This CDR3 spans 11 amino acids.

In this sample, this clone turned up once. The chain joins TRBV6-4 to TRBJ1-1; D is unclear. Germline loops: CDR1 MRHNA, CDR2 SNTAGT. This CDR3 contains 13 residues. The ends were cut back, 2 bases at V and 1 base at J, with 5 bases in the middle. CDR3 sequence: CASSDQENTEAFF. The CDR3 nucleotides are TGTGCCAGCAGTGACCAAGAGAACACTGAAGCTTTCTTT.

The chain uses TRBV2 and TRBJ2-3; unclear D gene. The V gene's germline CDR1 is SNHLY and CDR2 FYNNEI. The V gene lost 3 bases and the J gene lost 6 bases, with 19 bases spanning the gap. The CDR3 is made up of 16 amino acids. The CDR3 reads CASSESGFPPHDTQYF. The CDR3 nucleotides are TGTGCCAGCAGTGAGTCTGGGTTCCCCCCCCACGATACGCAGTATTTT.

The V gene is TRBV15, the J gene TRBJ1-6, with D unclear. The CDR3 is made up of 13 amino acids. Per the germline V gene, CDR1 is LNHNV and CDR2 is YYDKDF (reference sequence). The V gene lost 6 bases and the J gene lost 6 bases, with 9 bases spanning the gap. CDR3 sequence: CATRKRLNSPLHF. CDR3 nucleotides: TGTGCCACCAGAAAACGTCTTAATTCACCCCTCCACTTT.

This chain connects TRBV6-1 to TRBJ2-3, with D uncertain. Trimming stripped 4 bases from V and 6 bases from J, with 5 bases between. The CDR3 has 11 amino acids. The germline gives CDR1 MNHNS, CDR2 SASEGT. CDR3 region: CASSAWDTQYF. For the CDR3, the DNA is TGTGCCAGCAGTGCATGGGATACGCAGTATTTT.

The V gene is TRBV4-1, the J gene TRBJ2-7; D perhaps matches TRBD1 (5 bases). The V end lost 0 bases, the J end lost 2 bases, and 8 bases lay between the germline ends. The CDR3 is made up of 14 amino acids. Per the germline V gene, CDR1 is MGHRA and CDR2 is YSYEKL. The CDR3 loop reads CASSQEGVPYEQYF. CDR3 nucleotide sequence: TGCGCCAGCAGCCAAGAAGGGGTCCCCTACGAGCAGTACTTC.

The chain links TRBV30 to TRBJ1-3; D is possibly TRBD1 (5 bases). The CDR3 consists of 16 residues. CDR1 is GTSNPN and CDR2 is SVGIG in the germline V gene (reference sequence). The ends were cut back, 1 base at V and 4 bases at J, with 17 bases in the middle. The CDR3 is CAWSAVGGDTGNTIYF. As DNA, the CDR3 is TGTGCCTGGAGTGCCGTAGGAGGGGATACCGGAAACACCATATATTTT. Full variable domain (remainder filled in from reference TRBV30 and TRBJ1-3): SQTIHQWPATLVQPVGSPLSLECTVEGTSNPNLYWYRQAAGRGLQLLFYSVGIGQISSEVPQNLSASRPQDRQFILSSKKLLLSDSGFYLCAWSAVGGDTGNTIYFGEGSWLTVV.

The chain is built from TRBV29-1 and TRBJ1-3, with D possibly matching TRBD1 (5 bases). V dropped 6 bases and J dropped 3 bases, with 15 bases sitting between them. Looked up from germline, CDR1 is SQVTM and CDR2 is ANQGSEA. The CDR3 sequence is 14 residues long. CDR3 in DNA: TGCAGCGTGTGGGACCGAGCGGGTGGAAACACCATATATTTT. It codes for CSVWDRAGGNTIYF.

About this clone: The same CDR3 can be traced to other DNA sequences in this sample. The V call is TRBV7-9, the J call TRBJ2-7, with D perhaps TRBD2 (5 bases). V lost 5 bases, J lost 0 bases, and 11 bases lay in between. The germline V gene has CDR1 SEHNR and CDR2 FQNEAQ (reference sequence). The CDR3 extends over 14 amino acids. The CDR3 here is CASSLSGSSYEQYF. CDR3 DNA: TGTGCCAGCAGCCTAAGCGGAAGCTCCTACGAGCAGTACTTC.

V and J are TRBV19 and TRBJ2-2; 9 bases match TRBD2. V dropped 11 bases and J dropped 6; count of bases not matched to a gene: 13. The germline V gene encodes CDR1 LNHDA and CDR2 SQIVND (reference sequence). This CDR3 spans 15 amino acids. Written as DNA, the CDR3 is TGTGCCTCCCATCTAGCGGGGAGAGGTGCCGGGGAGCTGTTTTTT. This sequence encodes CASHLAGRGAGELFF.

This rearrangement joins TRBV19 to TRBJ1-3; D not resolved. V was shortened by 11 bases and J by 0 bases, with 11 bases between the two germline ends. CDR3 length: 13 residues. CDR1 is LNHDA, CDR2 SQIVND, per germline (reference sequence). The CDR3 bases are TGTGCCGTAGCCATTAACTCTGGAAACACCATATATTTT. Translation: CAVAINSGNTIYF. Full variable domain (rest looked up from reference TRBV19 and TRBJ1-3): DGGITQSPKYLFRKEGQNVTLSCEQNLNHDAMYWYRQDPGQGLRLIYYSQIVNDFQKGDIAEGYSVSREKKESFPLTVTSAQKNPTAFYLCAVAINSGNTIYFGEGSWLTVV.

This chain connects TRBV9 to TRBJ2-7, with 7 nucleotides matching TRBD1. V was clipped by 4 bases and J by 12 bases; unmatched bases: 13. There are 13 residues in the CDR3. CDR1 is SGDLS, CDR2 YYNGEE, per germline. For the CDR3, the DNA is TGTGCCAGCAGCCCAGGGACAGCCGGGACATCGTACTTC. This translates into CASSPGTAGTSYF.

The rearrangement uses TRBV5-1 and TRBJ2-3; no clear D gene. The V gene lost 6 bases and the J gene lost 2 bases, with 13 bases spanning the gap. The CDR3 is 14 residues long. Per the germline V gene, CDR1 is SGHRS and CDR2 is YFSETQ. The CDR3 sequence is CASTLNGDTDTQYF. The DNA for the CDR3 is TGCGCCAGCACCCTAAATGGGGACACAGATACGCAGTATTTT.

V usage is TRBV20-1 and J usage is TRBJ2-3, with D perhaps TRBD2 (6 bases). Looked up from germline, CDR1 is DFQATT and CDR2 is SNEGSKA (reference sequence). Between the trimmed V and J ends, which lost 6 bases and 14 bases, there was a span of 18 bases. This CDR3 is 11 amino acids long. The CDR3 DNA follows: TGCAGTGCCCAGTACCGGGACTTACCGTATTTT. This translates into CSAQYRDLPYF.

V and J are TRBV19 and TRBJ1-2; D unclear. Germline CDR1 LNHDA, CDR2 SQIVND (reference sequence). V lost 4 bases, J lost 4 bases, and 10 bases lay in between. There are 13 residues in the CDR3. CDR3 nucleotides: TGTGCCAGTAGTAACCGACTGATCTATGGCTACACCTTC. Translated: CASSNRLIYGYTF.